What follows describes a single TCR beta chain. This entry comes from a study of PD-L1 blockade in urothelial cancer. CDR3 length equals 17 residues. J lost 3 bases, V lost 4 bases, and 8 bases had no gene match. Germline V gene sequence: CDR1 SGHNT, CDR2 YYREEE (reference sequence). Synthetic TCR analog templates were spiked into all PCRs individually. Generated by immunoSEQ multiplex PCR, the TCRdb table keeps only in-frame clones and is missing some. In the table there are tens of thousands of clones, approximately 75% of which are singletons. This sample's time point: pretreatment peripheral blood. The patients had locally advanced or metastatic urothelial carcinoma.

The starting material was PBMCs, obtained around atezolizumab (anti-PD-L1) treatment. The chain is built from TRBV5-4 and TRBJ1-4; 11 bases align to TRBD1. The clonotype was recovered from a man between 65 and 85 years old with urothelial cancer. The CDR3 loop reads CASSPRTGGTPNEKLFF. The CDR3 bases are TGTGCCAGCAGCCCTAGGACAGGGGGCACGCCTAATGAAAAACTGTTTTTT.